The source of this T cell receptor beta chain is a study of cytomegalovirus exposure and HLA in healthy donors. Study conclusions and caveats: CMV serostatus was the only recorded immune exposure for donors. The authors later found HLA-associated TCR beta chains more clonally expanded than equally common others.

Use of 60 Vbeta and 13 Jbeta primers characterized the PCR. Here immunoSEQ multiplex PCR was the method, and the copy in TCRdb shows in-frame clones only, minus some. The data contain tens of thousands of clones, roughly three quarters of them singletons. The CDR3 runs to 14 residues. V was cut by 3 bases and J by 2 bases, with 9 bases left in between. From germline, CDR1 is KGHSH and CDR2 LQKENI. It was healthy bone marrow donors who served as donors. A word on this clone: The antigen is unknown. The same CDR3 can be traced to other DNA sequences in this sample.

This TCR derives from a woman in her thirties or forties in good health and CMV-seronegative. The gene calls are TRBV18 and TRBJ2-3, with a weak D call TRBD1 (6 bases). Material: PBMCs. CDR3 bases: TGTGCCAGCTCACCCGGGACATCCACAGATACGCAGTATTTT. Amino acids: CASSPGTSTDTQYF.